A single sample is the source of the 9 T cell receptor beta chains below, sequenced in a study of shared clonotypes between healthy human individuals. Naive CD8 isolation took CD45RO-negative cells positively selected for CCR7 and excluded terminally differentiated effector memory CD45RA+ cells. Method: immunoSEQ multiplex PCR; TCRdb's copy keeps in-frame clones and lacks some. Of about 2 million clones listed, just under 95% are singletons. The sample comprised naive CD8+ T cells sorted from blood. The origin of the receptors is a man between 18 and 35 years old in good health.

The chain links TRBV7-9 to TRBJ2-1, with TRBD1 as a possible D gene (6 bases). The CDR3 covers 14 residues. Trimming took off 5 bases at V and 9 bases at J, with 17 bases between the two ends. CDR1 is SEHNR and CDR2 is FQNEAQ in the germline V gene (reference sequence). CDR3 in amino acids: CASSTAGQSSEQFF. Here the CDR3 DNA reads TGTGCCAGCAGCACCGCCGGACAGTCGAGTGAGCAGTTCTTC. The full variable domain, its missing parts supplied by reference TRBV7-9 and TRBJ2-1, is DTGVSQNPRHKITKRGQNVTFRCDPISEHNRLYWYRQTLGQGPEFLTYFQNEAQLEKSRLLSDRFSAERPKGSFSTLEIQRTEQGDSAMYLCASSTAGQSSEQFFGPGTRLTVL.

The chain employs TRBV6-5 and TRBJ1-2, with D possibly TRBD1 on 5 matching bases. V shed 2 bases and J shed 0 bases, with 13 bases lying between them. This CDR3 comprises 16 residues. The V gene's germline CDR1 is MNHEY and CDR2 SVGAGI. The CDR3 bases are TGTGCCAGCAGTTACGGGGCCGAAGCTCCTAACTATGGCTACACCTTC. It codes for CASSYGAEAPNYGYTF.

V is TRBV7-9 and J is TRBJ1-5; tentative D call: TRBD1 (5 bases). V lost 5 bases, J lost 2 bases, and 16 bases lay in between. The CDR3 runs to 16 residues. Germline loops: CDR1 SEHNR, CDR2 FQNEAQ (reference sequence). CDR3 coding DNA: TGTGCCAGCAGCGTCTCAGGGAACGGGGGCAATCAGCCCCAGCATTTT. Amino acid sequence: CASSVSGNGGNQPQHF.

V and J are TRBV9 and TRBJ1-1; no definite D call. The V gene lost 5 bases and the J gene lost 0 bases, with 14 bases spanning the gap. The length of the CDR3 is 15 residues. Germline V gene sequence: CDR1 SGDLS, CDR2 YYNGEE. The CDR3 sequence is CASSFTTALNTEAFF. DNA for the CDR3: TGTGCCAGCAGTTTCACAACAGCTTTGAACACTGAAGCTTTCTTT.

The chain is built from TRBV2 and TRBJ2-1; 12 nucleotides agree with TRBD2. V shed 5 bases, J shed 0 bases, and the junction held 11 bases outside the gene matches. The V gene's germline CDR1 is SNHLY and CDR2 FYNNEI. The CDR3 has 19 amino acids. CDR3 sequence reads: CASSRSRTSGIVSYNEQFF. In DNA, the CDR3 is TGTGCCAGCAGTAGGTCTCGGACTAGCGGGATAGTCTCCTACAATGAGCAGTTCTTC.

The chain links TRBV4-1 to TRBJ1-2, with TRBD1 matching over 8 bases. J lost 3 bases, V lost 2 bases, and 5 bases had no gene match. This CDR3 has 15 residues. From germline, CDR1 is MGHRA and CDR2 YSYEKL. The CDR3 sequence is CASSQTTGVDYGYTF. CDR3 nucleotides: TGCGCCAGCAGCCAAACGACAGGGGTCGACTATGGCTACACCTTC.

The chain recombines TRBV7-2 with TRBJ2-7, with 7 bases lining up with TRBD2. V lost 0 bases to trimming and J lost 3 bases; unmatched junction nucleotides: 5. This CDR3 comprises 15 residues. Germline loops: CDR1 SGHTA, CDR2 FQGNSA. CDR3 DNA sequence: TGTGCCAGCAGCTTAGCGAGGGAGGGCCACTACGAGCAGTACTTC. It translates to CASSLAREGHYEQYF.

The chain uses TRBV7-8 and TRBJ2-2; D remains unclear. The V gene's germline CDR1 is SGHVS and CDR2 FQNEAQ. This CDR3 spans 11 amino acids. V was trimmed by 5 bases and J by 7 bases, leaving 5 bases between them. CDR3 protein: CASSASGELFF. CDR3 sequence (DNA): TGTGCCAGCAGCGCAAGCGGGGAGCTGTTTTTT.

Turning to this clone: The sample carries other DNA sequences with the same CDR3. The chain is built from TRBV6-5 and TRBJ1-1; TRBD1 aligns across 8 bases. Germline V gives CDR1 MNHEY, CDR2 SVGAGI. This CDR3 is 12 amino acids long. With V trimmed by 0 bases and J by 11 bases, 2 bases remained unmatched. The CDR3 DNA follows: TGTGCCAGCAGTTACTCGACAGGGGAGGCTTTCTTT. It specifies CASSYSTGEAFF.